These 12 T cell receptor beta chains were all obtained from the same sample, sequenced in a study of blood T cell repertoires in COVID-19 (dated by TCRdb to the early 2020s). Library preparation employed the immunoSEQ multiplex PCR assay. What TCRdb holds here is the immuneACCESS table cut down to in-frame rearrangements. Part of the clones is not present; checked against another copy, under half of the missing clones reflect an unresolved V gene, and the others are unexplained. In this sample the table shows 200,000 to 250,000 clones, around 85% of which occur a single time. The top ten constitute 3% to 4% of the sample. Sequencing was done on a sample of peripheral blood. The origin of the receptors is a middle-aged woman with active or convalescent COVID-19.

The chain recombines TRBV28 with TRBJ2-7, with no clear D. Between the trimmed V and J ends, which lost 3 bases and 0 bases, there was a span of 3 bases. Germline CDR1 is MDHEN and CDR2 is SYDVKM. CDR3 length: 12 amino acids. CDR3 DNA sequence: TGTGCCAGCAGTTTTTACTCCTACGAGCAGTACTTC. This encodes CASSFYSYEQYF.

This chain connects TRBV7-6 to TRBJ2-7, with D unclear. Trimming removed 5 bases from V and 4 bases from J, with 12 bases in between. Germline assignment: CDR1 SGHVS and CDR2 FNYEAQ. The CDR3 loop spans 13 amino acids. CDR3 protein: CASSPLPAYEQYF. Here the CDR3 DNA reads TGTGCCAGCAGCCCACTACCGGCTTACGAGCAGTACTTC.

The chain joins TRBV5-8 to TRBJ2-3; 7 bases fit TRBD1. This CDR3 has 13 residues. V lost 0 bases, J lost 5 bases, and 0 bases stayed unmatched. The germline V gene has CDR1 SGHTS and CDR2 YDEGEE. CDR3 amino acids: CASSLDRGDTQYF. CDR3 DNA sequence: TGTGCCAGCAGCTTGGACAGGGGAGATACGCAGTATTTT.

The chain has TRBV5-5 and TRBJ1-1; D is undetermined. The CDR3 contains 15 residues. Germline V gene lookup returns CDR1 SGHKS and CDR2 YYEKEE (reference sequence). The V gene lost 1 base and the J gene lost 1 base, with 11 bases spanning the gap. CDR3 sequence reads: CASSLSGSWNTEAFF. CDR3 sequence (DNA): TGTGCCAGCAGCTTGAGTGGCTCCTGGAACACTGAAGCTTTCTTT.

The chain employs TRBV6-1 and TRBJ2-3; 9 bases line up with TRBD2. The CDR3 has 16 amino acids. Germline V lookup: CDR1 MNHNS, CDR2 SASEGT. J lost 3 bases, V lost 4 bases, and 8 bases had no gene match. The CDR3: CASSVGTSIQTDTQYF. The CDR3 DNA reads TGTGCCAGCAGTGTCGGGACTAGCATTCAGACAGATACGCAGTATTTT.

The chain joins TRBV3-1 (or the pseudogene TRBV3-2) to TRBJ2-7; TRBD2 matches at 10 bases. CDR1 is LGHDT and CDR2 is YNNKEL in the germline V gene (reference sequence). This CDR3 has 17 amino acids. V lost 1 base, J lost 3 bases, and 9 bases stayed unmatched. CDR3 DNA sequence: TGTGCCAGCAGCCAAGGGTCAGTTCCTAGCGGGGGCTACGAGCAGTACTTC. It codes for CASSQGSVPSGGYEQYF.

The V gene is TRBV19, the J gene TRBJ2-3; D is uncertain. This CDR3 contains 13 residues. Per germline, CDR1 LNHDA and CDR2 SQIVND (reference sequence). Trimming took off 5 bases at V and 4 bases at J, with 10 bases between the two ends. The CDR3 protein is CASSPNRADTQYF. The DNA of the CDR3 is TGTGCCAGTAGTCCCAACCGCGCAGATACGCAGTATTTT.

The chain has TRBV28 and TRBJ2-2, with a tentative D call TRBD1 (6 bases). The V gene's germline CDR1 is MDHEN and CDR2 SYDVKM. The V gene lost 3 bases and the J gene lost 5 bases, with 16 bases spanning the gap. This CDR3 contains 16 residues. This CDR3 reads CASSFPGAAFTGELFF. DNA of the CDR3: TGTGCCAGCAGTTTCCCAGGGGCAGCTTTTACCGGGGAGCTGTTTTTT. The full variable domain, rest sourced from reference TRBV28 and TRBJ2-2, is DVKVTQSSRYLVKRTGEKVFLECVQDMDHENMFWYRQDPGLGLRLIYFSYDVKMKEKGDIPEGYSVSREKKERFSLILESASTNQTSMYLCASSFPGAAFTGELFFGEGSRLTVL.

CDR3: CASSDDREYSYGYTF. The CDR3 nucleotides read TGTGCCAGCAGTGACGACAGGGAGTATAGCTATGGCTACACCTTC. The chain is built from TRBV28 and TRBJ1-2; 7 positions match TRBD1. Germline CDR1 and CDR2: MDHEN and SYDVKM. V lost 5 bases and J lost 4; bases outside the gene matches: 10. The CDR3 is made up of 15 amino acids.

Here the CDR3 DNA reads TGTGCCAGCAGCGTAAGTCAGGGGTTGGTTGCGGATTCACCCCTCCACTTT. This codes for CASSVSQGLVADSPLHF. The rearrangement links TRBV13 to TRBJ1-6, with a weak D call TRBD1 (6 bases). Germline values: CDR1 PRHDT, CDR2 FYEKMQ (reference sequence). This CDR3 is 17 amino acids long. The V and J ends lost 5 bases and 8 bases respectively, with 22 bases between them.

This clone was detected only a few times. The CDR3 is CASSDSVTEAFF. DNA of the CDR3: TGCGCCAGCAGTGATTCAGTCACTGAAGCTTTCTTT. V usage is TRBV10-2 and J usage is TRBJ1-1, with D unclear. V was shortened by 3 bases and J by 4 bases, with 6 bases between the two germline ends. Germline-derived CDR1 and CDR2 are WSHSY and SAAADI. The CDR3 runs 12 residues.

This clone was observed a single time. CDR3 DNA sequence: TGTGCCAGCAGTGCTCAGTACTATGGCTACACCTTC. Protein: CASSAQYYGYTF. J is TRBJ1-2 and V is TRBV12-3 or TRBV12-4; D uncertain. This CDR3 is built from 12 residues. Trimming cost V 5 bases and J 3 bases, with 7 bases left between them.